This TCR beta chain was captured in a study of shared clonotypes between healthy human individuals. Points from the study as a whole: Sample collection involved blood only; tissue repertoires are likely different.

To note about this clone: Its antigen is not known.

Participating donors were healthy, HIV-negative adults free of recent acute infections or vaccinations. Extraction of genomic DNA in unsorted samples used around 82 million PBMCs. Using ten immunoSEQ deep assay plates, investigators sequenced unsorted PBMC DNA. Profiled with immunoSEQ multiplex PCR; TCRdb holds only in-frame clones, not every one. The sample has around 500,000 clones; roughly 83% are singletons. Deletions cut 2 bases from V and 0 bases from J, with 11 bases between. The length of the CDR3 is 15 residues. CDR1 and CDR2 from the germline V gene are MNHNY and SVGAGI (reference sequence).

The rearrangement links TRBV6-6 to TRBJ2-7; D is possibly TRBD1 or TRBD2 (5 bases each). The sequence was collected from a woman aged 40 to 50 in good health. Some clones in this sample may be carry-over from other donors' samples. Sequenced input: PBMCs. CDR3 coding DNA: TGTGCCAGCAGTTACAGGGACGGGTCCTCCTACGAGCAGTACTTC. It codes for CASSYRDGSSYEQYF.